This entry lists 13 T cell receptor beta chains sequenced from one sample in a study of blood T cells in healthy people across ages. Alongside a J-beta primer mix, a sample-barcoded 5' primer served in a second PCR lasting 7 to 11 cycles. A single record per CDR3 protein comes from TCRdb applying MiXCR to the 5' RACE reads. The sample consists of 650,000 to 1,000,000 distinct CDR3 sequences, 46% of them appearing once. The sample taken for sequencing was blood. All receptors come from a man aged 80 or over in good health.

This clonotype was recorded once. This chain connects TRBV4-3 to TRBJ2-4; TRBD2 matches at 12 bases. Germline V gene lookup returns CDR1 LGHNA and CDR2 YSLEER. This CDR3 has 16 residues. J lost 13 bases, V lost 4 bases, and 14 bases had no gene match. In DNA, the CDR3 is TGCGCCAGCAGCCCTACCTGGACTAGCGGGGTAGGAGAGCAGTACTTC. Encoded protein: CASSPTWTSGVGEQYF.

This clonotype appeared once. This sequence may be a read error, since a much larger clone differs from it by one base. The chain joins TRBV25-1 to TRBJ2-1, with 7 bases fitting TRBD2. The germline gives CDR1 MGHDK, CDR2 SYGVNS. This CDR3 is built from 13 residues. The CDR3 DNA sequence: TGTGCCTGCAGAGGGGAGGGTCTACTTGAGCAGTTCTTC. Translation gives CACRGEGLLEQFF.

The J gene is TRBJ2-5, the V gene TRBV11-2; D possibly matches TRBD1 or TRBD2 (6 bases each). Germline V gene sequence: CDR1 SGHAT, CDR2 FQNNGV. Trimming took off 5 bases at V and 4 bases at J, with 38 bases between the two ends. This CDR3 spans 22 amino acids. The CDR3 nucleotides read TGTGCCAGCAGCCGCGGCTTTTCCCTGGACAGCCCTGTGGCGGGAAATATAGAGACCCAGTACTTC. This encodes CASSRGFSLDSPVAGNIETQYF.

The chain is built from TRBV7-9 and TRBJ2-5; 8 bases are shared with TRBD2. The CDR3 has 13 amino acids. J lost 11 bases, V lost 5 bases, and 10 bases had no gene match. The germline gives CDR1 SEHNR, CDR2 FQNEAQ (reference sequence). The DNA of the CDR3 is TGTGCCAGCAGCGTCAGTAGCGGGAATGAGCAGTACTTC. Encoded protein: CASSVSSGNEQYF.

The CDR3: CSAPQAAVGSYEQYF. CDR3 sequence (DNA): TGCAGTGCTCCCCAGGCAGCGGTAGGCTCCTACGAGCAGTACTTC. This chain links TRBV20-1 with TRBJ2-7; a possible D gene is TRBD2 (5 bases). Trimming stripped 5 bases from V and 0 bases from J, with 17 bases between. This CDR3 is 15 amino acids long. In germline, CDR1 is DFQATT, CDR2 SNEGSKA (reference sequence).

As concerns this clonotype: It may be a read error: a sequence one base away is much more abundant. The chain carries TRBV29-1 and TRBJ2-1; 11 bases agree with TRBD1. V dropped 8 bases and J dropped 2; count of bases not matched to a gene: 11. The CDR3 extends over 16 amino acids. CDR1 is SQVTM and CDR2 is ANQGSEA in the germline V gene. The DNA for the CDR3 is TGCAGCATTGTTCCGGGACAGGGGGTAACCTACAATGAGCAGTTCTTC. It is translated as CSIVPGQGVTYNEQFF.

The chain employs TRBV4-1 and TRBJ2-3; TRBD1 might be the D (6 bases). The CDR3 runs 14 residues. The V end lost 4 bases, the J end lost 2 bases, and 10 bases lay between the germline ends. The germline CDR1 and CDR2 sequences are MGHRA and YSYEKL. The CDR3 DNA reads TGCGCCAGCAGCCTCCGGGACACCACAGATACGCAGTATTTT. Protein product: CASSLRDTTDTQYF.

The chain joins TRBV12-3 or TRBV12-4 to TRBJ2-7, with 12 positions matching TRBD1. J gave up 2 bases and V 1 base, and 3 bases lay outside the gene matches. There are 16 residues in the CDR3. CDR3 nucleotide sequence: TGTGCCAGCAGTTTAGTGGGACAGGGGGCCGCCTACGAGCAGTACTTC. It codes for CASSLVGQGAAYEQYF.

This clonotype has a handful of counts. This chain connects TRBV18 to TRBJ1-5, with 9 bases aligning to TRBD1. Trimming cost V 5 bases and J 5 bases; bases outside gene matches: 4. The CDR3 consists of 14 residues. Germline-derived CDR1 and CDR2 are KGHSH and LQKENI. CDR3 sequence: CASSGQGMDQPQHF. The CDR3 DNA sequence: TGTGCCAGCTCAGGACAGGGGATGGATCAGCCCCAGCATTTT.

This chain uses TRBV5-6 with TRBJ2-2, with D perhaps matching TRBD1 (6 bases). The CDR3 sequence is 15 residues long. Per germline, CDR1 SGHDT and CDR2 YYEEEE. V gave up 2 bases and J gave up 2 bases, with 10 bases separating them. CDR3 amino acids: CASSFWTENTGELFF. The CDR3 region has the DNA TGTGCCAGCAGCTTTTGGACAGAAAACACCGGGGAGCTGTTTTTT.

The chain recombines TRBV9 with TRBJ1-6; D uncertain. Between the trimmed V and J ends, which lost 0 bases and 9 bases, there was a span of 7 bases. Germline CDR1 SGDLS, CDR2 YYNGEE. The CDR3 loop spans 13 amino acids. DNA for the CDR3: TGTGCCAGCAGCGTAGACGGAGGTTCACCCCTCCACTTT. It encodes CASSVDGGSPLHF.

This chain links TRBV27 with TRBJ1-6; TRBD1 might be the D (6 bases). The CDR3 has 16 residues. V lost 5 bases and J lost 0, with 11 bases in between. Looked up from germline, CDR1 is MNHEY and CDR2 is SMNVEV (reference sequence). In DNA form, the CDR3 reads TGTGCCAGCAGTGAAACAGGGAGCTCCTATAATTCACCCCTCCACTTT. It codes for CASSETGSSYNSPLHF.

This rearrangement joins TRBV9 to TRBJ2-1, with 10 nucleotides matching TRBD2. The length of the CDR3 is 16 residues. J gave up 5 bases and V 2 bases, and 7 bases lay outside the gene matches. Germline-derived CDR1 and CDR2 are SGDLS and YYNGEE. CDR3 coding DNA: TGTGCCAGCAGCGTTGGGCCGGGACTAGCGAACAATGAGCAGTTCTTC. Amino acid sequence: CASSVGPGLANNEQFF.